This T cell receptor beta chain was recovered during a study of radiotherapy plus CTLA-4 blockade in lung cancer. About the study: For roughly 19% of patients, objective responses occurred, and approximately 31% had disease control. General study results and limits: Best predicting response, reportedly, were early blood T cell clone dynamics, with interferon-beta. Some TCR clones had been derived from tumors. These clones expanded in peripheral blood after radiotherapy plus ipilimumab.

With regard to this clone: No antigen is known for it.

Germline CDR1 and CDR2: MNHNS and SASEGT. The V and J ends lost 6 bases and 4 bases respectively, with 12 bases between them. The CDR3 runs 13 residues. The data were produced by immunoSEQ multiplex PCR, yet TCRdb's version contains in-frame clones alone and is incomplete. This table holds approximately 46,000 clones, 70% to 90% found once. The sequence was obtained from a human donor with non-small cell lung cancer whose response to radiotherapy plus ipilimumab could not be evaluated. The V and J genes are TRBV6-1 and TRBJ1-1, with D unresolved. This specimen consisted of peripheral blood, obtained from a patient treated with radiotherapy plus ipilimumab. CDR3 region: CASRLETFTEAFF. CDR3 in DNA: TGTGCCAGCAGGTTGGAGACTTTCACTGAAGCTTTCTTT.